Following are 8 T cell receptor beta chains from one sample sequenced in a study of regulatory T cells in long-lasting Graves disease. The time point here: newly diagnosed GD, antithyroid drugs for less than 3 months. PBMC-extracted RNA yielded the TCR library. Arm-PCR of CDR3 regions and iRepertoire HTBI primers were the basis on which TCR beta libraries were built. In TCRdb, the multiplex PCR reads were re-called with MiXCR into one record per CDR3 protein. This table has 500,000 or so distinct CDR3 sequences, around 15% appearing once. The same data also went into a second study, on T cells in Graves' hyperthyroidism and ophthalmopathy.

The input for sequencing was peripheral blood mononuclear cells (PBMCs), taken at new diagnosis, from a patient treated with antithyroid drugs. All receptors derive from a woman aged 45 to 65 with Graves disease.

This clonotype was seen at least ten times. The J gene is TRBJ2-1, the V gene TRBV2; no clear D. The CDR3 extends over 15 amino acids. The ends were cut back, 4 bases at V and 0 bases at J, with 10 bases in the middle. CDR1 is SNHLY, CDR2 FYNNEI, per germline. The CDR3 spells CASSGALSSYNEQFF. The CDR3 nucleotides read TGTGCCAGCAGTGGGGCTCTGAGCTCCTACAATGAGCAGTTCTTC.

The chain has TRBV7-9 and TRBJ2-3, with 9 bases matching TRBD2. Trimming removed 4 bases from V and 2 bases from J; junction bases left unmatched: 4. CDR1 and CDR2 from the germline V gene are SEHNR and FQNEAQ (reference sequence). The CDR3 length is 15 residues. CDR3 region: CASSSASGNTDTQYF. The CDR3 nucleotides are TGTGCCAGCAGCTCAGCTAGCGGGAACACAGATACGCAGTATTTT.

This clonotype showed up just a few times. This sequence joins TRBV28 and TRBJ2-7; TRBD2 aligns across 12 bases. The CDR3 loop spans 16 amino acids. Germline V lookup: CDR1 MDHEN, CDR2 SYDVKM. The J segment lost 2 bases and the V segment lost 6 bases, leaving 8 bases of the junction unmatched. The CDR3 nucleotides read TGTGCCAGCAGGAAGCTAGCGGGAGGGGAGCCCTACGAGCAGTACTTC. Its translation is CASRKLAGGEPYEQYF.

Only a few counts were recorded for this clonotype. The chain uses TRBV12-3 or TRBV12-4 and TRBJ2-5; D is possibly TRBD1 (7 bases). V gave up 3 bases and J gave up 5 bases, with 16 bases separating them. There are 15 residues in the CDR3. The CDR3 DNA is TGTGCCAGCAGTTTGGAGGGGGCGCCGGGGGAGACCCAGTACTTC. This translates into CASSLEGAPGETQYF.

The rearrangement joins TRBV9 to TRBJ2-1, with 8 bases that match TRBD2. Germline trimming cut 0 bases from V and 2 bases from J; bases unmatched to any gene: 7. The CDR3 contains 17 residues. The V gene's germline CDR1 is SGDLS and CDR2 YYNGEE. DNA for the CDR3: TGTGCCAGCAGCGTAGCTCGGGCGGGGGGAGCCTACAATGAGCAGTTCTTC. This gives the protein CASSVARAGGAYNEQFF.

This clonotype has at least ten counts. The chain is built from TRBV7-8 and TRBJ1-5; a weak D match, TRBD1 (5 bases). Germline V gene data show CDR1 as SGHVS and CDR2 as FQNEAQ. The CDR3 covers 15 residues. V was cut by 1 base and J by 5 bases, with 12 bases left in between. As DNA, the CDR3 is TGTGCCAGCAGCTTAGGTGCAGGGCAATATCAGCCCCAGCATTTT. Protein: CASSLGAGQYQPQHF.

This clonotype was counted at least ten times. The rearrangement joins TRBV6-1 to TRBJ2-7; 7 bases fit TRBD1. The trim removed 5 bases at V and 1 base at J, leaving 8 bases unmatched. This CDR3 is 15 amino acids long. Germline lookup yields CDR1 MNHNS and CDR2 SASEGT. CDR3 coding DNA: TGTGCCAGCAGTCCTTCGACAGGGTATTCCTACGAGCAGTACTTC. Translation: CASSPSTGYSYEQYF.

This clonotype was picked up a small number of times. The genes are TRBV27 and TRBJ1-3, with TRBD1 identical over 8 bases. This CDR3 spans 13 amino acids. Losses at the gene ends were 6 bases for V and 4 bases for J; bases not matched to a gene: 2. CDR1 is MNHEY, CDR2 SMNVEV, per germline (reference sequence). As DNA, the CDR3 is TGTGCCAGCAGAGGACAGGGAGGAAACACCATATATTTT. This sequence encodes CASRGQGGNTIYF.